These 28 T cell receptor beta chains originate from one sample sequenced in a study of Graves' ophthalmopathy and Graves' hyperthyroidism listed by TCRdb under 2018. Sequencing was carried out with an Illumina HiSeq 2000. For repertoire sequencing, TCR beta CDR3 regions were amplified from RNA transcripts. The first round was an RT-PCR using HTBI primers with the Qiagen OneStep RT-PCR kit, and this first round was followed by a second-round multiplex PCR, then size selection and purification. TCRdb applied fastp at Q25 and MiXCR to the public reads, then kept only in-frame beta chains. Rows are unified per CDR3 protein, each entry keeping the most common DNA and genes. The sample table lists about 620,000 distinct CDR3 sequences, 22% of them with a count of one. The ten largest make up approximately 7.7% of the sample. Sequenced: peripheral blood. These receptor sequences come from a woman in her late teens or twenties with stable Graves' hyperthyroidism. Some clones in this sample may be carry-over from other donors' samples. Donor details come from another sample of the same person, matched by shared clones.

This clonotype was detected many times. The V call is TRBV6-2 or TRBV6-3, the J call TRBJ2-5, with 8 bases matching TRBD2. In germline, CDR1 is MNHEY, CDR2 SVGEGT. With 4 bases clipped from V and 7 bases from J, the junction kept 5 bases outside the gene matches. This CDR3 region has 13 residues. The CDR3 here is CASSWTSRGTQYF. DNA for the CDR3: TGTGCCAGCAGTTGGACTAGCAGGGGGACCCAGTACTTC.

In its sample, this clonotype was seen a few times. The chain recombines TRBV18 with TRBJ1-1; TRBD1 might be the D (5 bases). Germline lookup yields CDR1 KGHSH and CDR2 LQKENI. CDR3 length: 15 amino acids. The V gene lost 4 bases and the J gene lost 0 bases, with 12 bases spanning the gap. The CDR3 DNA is TGTGCCAGCTCACTTTTACGGGGGATGAACACTGAAGCTTTCTTT. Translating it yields CASSLLRGMNTEAFF. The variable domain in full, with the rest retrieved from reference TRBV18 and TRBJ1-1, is NAGVMQNPRHLVRRRGQEARLRCSPMKGHSHVYWYRQLPEEGLKFMVYLQKENIIDESGMPKERFSAEFPKEGPSILRIQQVVRGDSAAYFCASSLLRGMNTEAFFGQGTRLTVV.

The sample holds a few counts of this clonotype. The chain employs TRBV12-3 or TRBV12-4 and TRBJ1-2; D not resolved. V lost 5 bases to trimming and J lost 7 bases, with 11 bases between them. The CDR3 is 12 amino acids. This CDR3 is CASSPRPGGYTF. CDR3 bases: TGTGCCAGCAGTCCGCGGCCTGGTGGCTACACCTTC.

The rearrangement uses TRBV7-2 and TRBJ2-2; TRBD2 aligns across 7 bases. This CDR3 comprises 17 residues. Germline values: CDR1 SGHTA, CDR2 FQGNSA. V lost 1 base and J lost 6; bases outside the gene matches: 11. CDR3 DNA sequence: TGTGCCAGCAGCTTAGGGCTACTGGCAGGGAGGGCCGGGGAGCTGTTTTTT. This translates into CASSLGLLAGRAGELFF. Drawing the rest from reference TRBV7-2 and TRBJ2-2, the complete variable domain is GAGVSQSPSNKVTEKGKDVELRCDPISGHTALYWYRQSLGQGLEFLIYFQGNSAPDKSGLPSDRFSAERTGGSVSTLTIQRTQQEDSAVYLCASSLGLLAGRAGELFFGEGSRLTVL.

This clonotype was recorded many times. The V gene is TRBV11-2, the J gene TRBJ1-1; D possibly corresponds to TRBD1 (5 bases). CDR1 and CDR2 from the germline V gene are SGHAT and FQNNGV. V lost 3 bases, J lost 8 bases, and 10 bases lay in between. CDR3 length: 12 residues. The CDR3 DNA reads TGTGCCAGCAGCTTGGTTGGGACGGAAGCTTTCTTT. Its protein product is CASSLVGTEAFF.

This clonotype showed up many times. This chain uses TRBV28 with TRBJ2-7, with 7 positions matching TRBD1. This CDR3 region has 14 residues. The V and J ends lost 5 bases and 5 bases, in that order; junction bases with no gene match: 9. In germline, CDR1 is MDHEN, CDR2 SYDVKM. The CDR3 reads CASSATGQVHEQYF. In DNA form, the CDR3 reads TGTGCCAGCAGTGCCACTGGACAGGTCCACGAGCAGTACTTC.

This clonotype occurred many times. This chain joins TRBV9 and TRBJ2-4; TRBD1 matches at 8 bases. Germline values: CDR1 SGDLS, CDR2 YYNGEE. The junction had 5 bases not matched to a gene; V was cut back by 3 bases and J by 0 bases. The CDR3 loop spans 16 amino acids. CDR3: CASSATGGLAKNIQYF. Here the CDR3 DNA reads TGTGCCAGCAGCGCAACAGGGGGACTAGCCAAAAACATTCAGTACTTC.

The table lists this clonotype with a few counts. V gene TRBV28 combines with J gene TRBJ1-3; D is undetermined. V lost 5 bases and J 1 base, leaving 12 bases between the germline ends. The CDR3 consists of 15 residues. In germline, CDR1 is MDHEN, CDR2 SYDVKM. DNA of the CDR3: TGTGCCAGCAGTCCGGGAAGTTCTTCTGGAAACACCATATATTTT. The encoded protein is CASSPGSSSGNTIYF.

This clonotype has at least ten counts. The CDR3 region has the DNA TGTGCCAGCAGCGGTGTCAACACTGAAGCTTTCTTT. Its translation: CASSGVNTEAFF. The chain carries TRBV7-3 and TRBJ1-1; D not certain. With 5 bases removed from V and 2 bases from J, the gap between germline ends came to 6 bases. The germline CDR1 and CDR2 sequences are SGHTA and FQGTGA. This CDR3 has 12 amino acids.

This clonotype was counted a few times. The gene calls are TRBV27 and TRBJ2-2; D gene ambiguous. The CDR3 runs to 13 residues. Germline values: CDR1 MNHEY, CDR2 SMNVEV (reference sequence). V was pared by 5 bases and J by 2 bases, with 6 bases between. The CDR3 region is CASSPDNTGELFF. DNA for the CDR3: TGTGCCAGCAGTCCCGACAACACCGGGGAGCTGTTTTTT.

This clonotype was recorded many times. The CDR3 DNA follows: TGTGCCAGCAGAGAGAACAGGGGAGGGACCGGGGAGCTGTTTTTT. Translation gives CASRENRGGTGELFF. The chain carries TRBV12-3 or TRBV12-4 and TRBJ2-2, with D perhaps matching TRBD1 or TRBD2 (7 bases each). The CDR3 spans 15 residues. Trimming took 6 bases from V and 5 from J, leaving 16 bases between them.

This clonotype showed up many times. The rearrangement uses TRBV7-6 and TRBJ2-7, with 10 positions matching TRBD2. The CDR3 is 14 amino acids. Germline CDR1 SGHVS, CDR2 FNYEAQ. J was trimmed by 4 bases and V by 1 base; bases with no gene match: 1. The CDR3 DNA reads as TGTGCCAGCAGCTTAGATAGCGGGGGGTACGAGCAGTACTTC. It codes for CASSLDSGGYEQYF.

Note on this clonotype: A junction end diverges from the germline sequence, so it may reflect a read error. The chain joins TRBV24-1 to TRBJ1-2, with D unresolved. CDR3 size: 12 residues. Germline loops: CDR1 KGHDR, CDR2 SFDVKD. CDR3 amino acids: CATGSANYGYIF. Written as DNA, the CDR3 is TGTGCCACCGGGTCCGCTAACTATGGCTACATCTTC.

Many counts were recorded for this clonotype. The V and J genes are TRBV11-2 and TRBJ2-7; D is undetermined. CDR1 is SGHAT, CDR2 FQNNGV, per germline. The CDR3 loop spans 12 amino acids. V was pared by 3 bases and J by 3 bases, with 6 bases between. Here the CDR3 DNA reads TGTGCCAGCAGCTTCAGCCTCTACGAGCAGTACTTC. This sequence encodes CASSFSLYEQYF.

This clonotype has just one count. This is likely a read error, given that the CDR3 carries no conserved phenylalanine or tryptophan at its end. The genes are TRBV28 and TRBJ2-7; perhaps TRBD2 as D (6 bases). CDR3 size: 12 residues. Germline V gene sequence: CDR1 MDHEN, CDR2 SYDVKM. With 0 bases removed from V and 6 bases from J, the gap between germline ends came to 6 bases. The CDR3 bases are TGTGCCAGCAGTTTATGGCGGGGCGAGCAGTACTTG. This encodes CASSLWRGEQYL.

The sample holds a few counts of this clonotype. CDR3 DNA: TGTGCCAGCAGTACCTCCGGGACAGGGGAGTCACCCCTCCACTTT. This encodes CASSTSGTGESPLHF. This chain uses TRBV6-1 with TRBJ1-6, with 10 bases matching TRBD1. Germline lookup yields CDR1 MNHNS and CDR2 SASEGT. The V gene end was trimmed by 5 bases and the J gene end by 10 bases; junction bases not matched to a gene: 8. There are 15 residues in the CDR3.

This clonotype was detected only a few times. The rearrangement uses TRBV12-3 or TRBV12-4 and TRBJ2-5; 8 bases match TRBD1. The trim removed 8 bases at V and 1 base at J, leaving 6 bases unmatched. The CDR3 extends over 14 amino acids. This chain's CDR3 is CASPGQALQETQYF. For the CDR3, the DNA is TGTGCCAGCCCGGGACAGGCGCTCCAAGAGACCCAGTACTTC.

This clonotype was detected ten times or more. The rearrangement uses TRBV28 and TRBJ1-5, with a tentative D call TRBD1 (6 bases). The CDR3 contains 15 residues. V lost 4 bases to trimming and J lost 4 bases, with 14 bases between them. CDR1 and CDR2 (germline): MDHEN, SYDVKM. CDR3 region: CASSSNHQGNQPQHF. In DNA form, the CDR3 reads TGTGCCAGCAGTTCCAACCATCAGGGGAATCAGCCCCAGCATTTT.

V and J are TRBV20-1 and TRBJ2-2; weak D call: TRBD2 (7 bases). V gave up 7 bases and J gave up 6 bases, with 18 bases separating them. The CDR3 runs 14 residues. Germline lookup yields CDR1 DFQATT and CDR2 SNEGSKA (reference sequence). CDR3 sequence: CSVPRGGVAGELFF. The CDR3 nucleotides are TGCAGTGTTCCCAGGGGAGGGGTCGCCGGGGAGCTGTTTTTT.

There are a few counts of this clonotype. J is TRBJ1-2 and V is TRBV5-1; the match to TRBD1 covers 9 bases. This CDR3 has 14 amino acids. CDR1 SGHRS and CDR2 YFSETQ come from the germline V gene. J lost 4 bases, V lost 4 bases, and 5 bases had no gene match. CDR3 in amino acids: CASSGMDRGYGYTF. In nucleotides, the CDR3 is TGCGCCAGCAGCGGAATGGACAGGGGCTATGGCTACACCTTC.

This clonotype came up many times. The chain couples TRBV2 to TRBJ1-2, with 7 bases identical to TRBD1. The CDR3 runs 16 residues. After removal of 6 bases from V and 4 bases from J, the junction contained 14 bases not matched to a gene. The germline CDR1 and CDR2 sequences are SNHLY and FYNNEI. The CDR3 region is CASRPKGTAVGYGYTF. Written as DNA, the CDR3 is TGTGCCAGCAGGCCGAAAGGGACAGCAGTGGGCTATGGCTACACCTTC.

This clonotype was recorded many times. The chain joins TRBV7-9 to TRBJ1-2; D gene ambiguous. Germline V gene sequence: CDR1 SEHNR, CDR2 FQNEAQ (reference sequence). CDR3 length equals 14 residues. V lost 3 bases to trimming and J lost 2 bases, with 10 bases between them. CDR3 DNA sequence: TGTGCCAGCAGCTTTGACACCCTCAACTATGGCTACACCTTC. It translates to CASSFDTLNYGYTF.

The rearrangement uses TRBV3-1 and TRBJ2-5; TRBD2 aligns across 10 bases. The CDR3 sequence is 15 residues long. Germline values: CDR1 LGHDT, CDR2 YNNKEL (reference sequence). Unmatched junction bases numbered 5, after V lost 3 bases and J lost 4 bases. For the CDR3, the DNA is TGTGCCAGCAGCCACAGCGGGGGGGCGACAGAGACCCAGTACTTC. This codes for CASSHSGGATETQYF.

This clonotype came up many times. The CDR3 region is CASSGLVDTNYGYTF. The CDR3 DNA reads as TGCGCCAGCAGCGGACTGGTCGACACTAACTATGGCTACACCTTC. The chain joins TRBV5-1 to TRBJ1-2; D is unclear. V was clipped by 4 bases and J by 0 bases, with 13 bases between them. The germline CDR1 and CDR2 sequences are SGHRS and YFSETQ. The CDR3 length is 15 residues.

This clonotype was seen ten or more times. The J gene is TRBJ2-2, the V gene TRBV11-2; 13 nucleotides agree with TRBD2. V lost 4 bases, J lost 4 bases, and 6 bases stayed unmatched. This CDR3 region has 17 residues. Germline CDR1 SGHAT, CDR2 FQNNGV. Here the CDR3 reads CASSSDRLAGGTGELFF. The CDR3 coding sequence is TGTGCCAGCAGCTCAGACCGACTAGCGGGGGGCACCGGGGAGCTGTTTTTT.

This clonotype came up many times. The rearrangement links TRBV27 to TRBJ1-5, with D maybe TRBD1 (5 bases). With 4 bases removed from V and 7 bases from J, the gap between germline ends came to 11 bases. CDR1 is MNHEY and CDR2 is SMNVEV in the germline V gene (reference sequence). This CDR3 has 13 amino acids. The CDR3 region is CASSSTRDQPQHF. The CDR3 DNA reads TGTGCCAGCAGTTCGACAAGGGACCAGCCCCAGCATTTT.

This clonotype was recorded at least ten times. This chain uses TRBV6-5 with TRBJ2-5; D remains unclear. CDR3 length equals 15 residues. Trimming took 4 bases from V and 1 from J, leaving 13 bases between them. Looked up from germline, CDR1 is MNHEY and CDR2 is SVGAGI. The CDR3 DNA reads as TGTGCCAGCAGTTTTGGGGTAGCAGTCCAAGAGACCCAGTACTTC. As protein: CASSFGVAVQETQYF.

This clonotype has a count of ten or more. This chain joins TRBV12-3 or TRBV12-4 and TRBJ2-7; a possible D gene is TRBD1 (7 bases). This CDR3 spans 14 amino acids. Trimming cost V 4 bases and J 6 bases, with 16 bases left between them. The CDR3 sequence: CASSSGGTAGEQYF. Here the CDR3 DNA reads TGTGCCAGCAGTTCCGGAGGGACAGCCGGCGAGCAGTACTTC.